Listed here are 29 T cell receptor beta chains from one sample, sequenced in a study of cytomegalovirus exposure and HLA in healthy donors. A multiplex PCR was run with 60 Vbeta primers and 13 Jbeta primers. Method: immunoSEQ multiplex PCR; TCRdb's copy keeps in-frame clones and lacks some. The repertoire holds some 130,000 clones, with roughly 78% as singletons. The sequenced sample consisted of PBMCs. These receptors originate from a man aged 35-49 years in good health and CMV-seropositive.

The chain has TRBV30 and TRBJ1-2; possibly TRBD1 for D (5 bases). Trimming took 0 bases from V and 6 from J, leaving 17 bases between them. There are 15 residues in the CDR3. Per germline, CDR1 GTSNPN and CDR2 SVGIG (reference sequence). The CDR3 bases are TGTGCCTGGAGTGTACTCTCTCTGGGGGGTAATGGCTACACCTTC. It specifies CAWSVLSLGGNGYTF.

The chain combines TRBV9 with TRBJ1-3; D remains unclear. CDR3 length: 16 amino acids. Looked up from germline, CDR1 is SGDLS and CDR2 is YYNGEE. V was shortened by 0 bases and J by 0 bases, with 10 bases between the two germline ends. In DNA form, the CDR3 reads TGTGCCAGCAGCGTAGGGGTTGAGGTCTCTGGAAACACCATATATTTT. It yields the protein CASSVGVEVSGNTIYF.

This sequence joins TRBV11-2 and TRBJ2-5; D is possibly TRBD1 (5 bases). Germline CDR1 is SGHAT and CDR2 is FQNNGV. The CDR3 runs 14 residues. The ends were cut back, 3 bases at V and 5 bases at J, with 13 bases in the middle. The CDR3 DNA reads TGTGCCAGCAGCTTGGCCCGACAGATTGAGACCCAGTACTTC. It is translated as CASSLARQIETQYF.

Here the CDR3 DNA reads TGCGCCAGCAGCTTCAGGGAAGACGGATCCGGGGAGCTGTTTTTT. This translates into CASSFREDGSGELFF. This chain uses TRBV5-1 with TRBJ2-2; D possibly corresponds to TRBD1 (5 bases). Germline V gene data show CDR1 as SGHRS and CDR2 as YFSETQ. Trimming pared 2 bases from V and 6 bases from J, leaving 14 bases between. The CDR3 has 15 residues.

This chain links TRBV6-4 with TRBJ1-5, with 12 bases aligning to TRBD1. Trimming took 5 bases from V and 2 from J; bases not matched to a gene: 4. The CDR3 loop spans 16 amino acids. Germline loops: CDR1 MRHNA, CDR2 SNTAGT. This CDR3 reads CASSRGQGACNQPQHF. CDR3 nucleotides: TGTGCCAGCAGTCGGGGACAGGGGGCTTGCAATCAGCCCCAGCATTTT.

The V gene is TRBV30, the J gene TRBJ1-4, with TRBD1 as a possible D gene (6 bases). This CDR3 comprises 13 residues. CDR1 and CDR2 from the germline V gene are GTSNPN and SVGIG (reference sequence). The V end lost 6 bases, the J end lost 1 base, and 9 bases lay between the germline ends. CDR3 nucleotides: TGTGCCTGCCAAGGGGGAACTAATGAAAAACTGTTTTTT. This translates into CACQGGTNEKLFF.

The chain is built from TRBV11-3 and TRBJ2-7, with TRBD1 identical over 12 bases. The germline V gene has CDR1 SGHNT and CDR2 YENEEA. The CDR3 sequence is 16 residues long. J gave up 2 bases and V 4 bases, and 6 bases lay outside the gene matches. CDR3 DNA: TGTGCCAGCAGCTCCGGGACAGGGGGCACCACCTACGAGCAGTACTTC. Translation: CASSSGTGGTTYEQYF. The full variable domain, its missing parts supplied by reference TRBV11-3 and TRBJ2-7, is EAGVVQSPRYKIIEKKQPVAFWCNPISGHNTLYWYLQNLGQGPELLIRYENEEAVDDSQLPKDRFSAERLKGVDSTLKIQPAELGDSAVYLCASSSGTGGTTYEQYFGPGTRLTVT.

The CDR3 reads CASSPQAHYEQYF. In nucleotides, the CDR3 is TGTGCCAGCAGCCCACAGGCCCACTACGAGCAGTACTTC. The chain is built from TRBV7-9 and TRBJ2-7; D might be TRBD1 (5 bases). Germline V lookup: CDR1 SEHNR, CDR2 FQNEAQ (reference sequence). Trimming shortened V by 5 bases and J by 3 bases, and 11 bases separated the two germline ends. The CDR3 has 13 amino acids.

The gene calls are TRBV5-1 and TRBJ1-4, with 9 bases identical to TRBD1. The germline gives CDR1 SGHRS, CDR2 YFSETQ. This CDR3 contains 14 residues. V was pared by 2 bases and J by 8 bases, with 4 bases of the junction left unmatched. The CDR3 spells CASSLGQGSEKLFF. In nucleotides, the CDR3 is TGCGCCAGCAGCTTAGGACAGGGGTCGGAAAAACTGTTTTTT.

Concerning this clone: At the DNA level, this CDR3 is encoded by other sequences in the same sample as well. The rearrangement links TRBV6-1 to TRBJ1-3, with D perhaps TRBD1 (5 bases). Germline lookup yields CDR1 MNHNS and CDR2 SASEGT. V dropped 6 bases and J dropped 0 bases, with 9 bases sitting between them. The CDR3 is made up of 14 amino acids. The CDR3 DNA reads as TGTGCCAGCAGCGACAGAATCTCTGGAAACACCATATATTTT. This encodes CASSDRISGNTIYF.

This clone was seen once. The germline gene is not matched at one end of the junction; a read error may be the cause. The rearrangement links TRBV6-5 to TRBJ1-2; weak D call: TRBD1 (5 bases). Looked up from germline, CDR1 is MNHEY and CDR2 is SVGAGI. The CDR3 covers 11 residues. The CDR3 here is CALLGADGYAF. The CDR3 bases are TGTGCCCTTTTAGGGGCCGATGGCTACGCCTTC.

V is TRBV19 and J is TRBJ2-1, with 7 bases matching TRBD2. The germline gives CDR1 LNHDA, CDR2 SQIVND (reference sequence). The trim removed 3 bases at V and 7 bases at J, leaving 9 bases unmatched. CDR3 size: 15 residues. CDR3 in amino acids: CASSISGEGINEQFF. As DNA, the CDR3 is TGTGCCAGTAGTATTTCGGGGGAGGGGATAAATGAGCAGTTCTTC.

This clone is a singleton in its sample. V gene TRBV29-1 combines with J gene TRBJ2-6; D gene uncertain. Trimming shortened V by 7 bases and J by 1 base, and 11 bases separated the two germline ends. The CDR3 totals 14 residues. Germline V gene data show CDR1 as SQVTM and CDR2 as ANQGSEA. CDR3 sequence reads: CSARGQSGANVLTF. DNA of the CDR3: TGCAGCGCCAGAGGCCAGTCTGGGGCCAACGTCCTGACTTTC.

This rearrangement joins TRBV18 to TRBJ1-1; a possible D gene is TRBD1 (6 bases). Germline V gene data show CDR1 as KGHSH and CDR2 as LQKENI. Trimming cost V 3 bases and J 1 base, with 9 bases left between them. The CDR3 covers 14 residues. The CDR3 sequence is CASSPTQGNTEAFF. The DNA of the CDR3 is TGTGCCAGCTCACCGACACAGGGGAACACTGAAGCTTTCTTT.

J is TRBJ2-7 and V is TRBV28, with a possible D match to TRBD2 (6 bases). The CDR3 is made up of 13 amino acids. Germline V CDR1 and CDR2: MDHEN, SYDVKM. Between the trimmed V and J ends, which lost 7 bases and 2 bases, there was a span of 12 bases. CDR3 amino acids: CASTTGGAYEQYF. The CDR3 nucleotides are TGTGCCAGCACCACCGGGGGAGCCTACGAGCAGTACTTC.

V is TRBV7-3 and J is TRBJ1-2; D possibly corresponds to TRBD1 (6 bases). This CDR3 comprises 13 residues. Germline V gene data show CDR1 as SGHTA and CDR2 as FQGTGA. V was clipped by 3 bases and J by 6 bases, with 11 bases between them. This chain's CDR3 is CASSFAGDNGYTF. The CDR3 DNA is TGTGCCAGCAGCTTCGCAGGGGACAATGGCTACACCTTC.

V usage is TRBV5-1 and J usage is TRBJ1-3; TRBD1 matches 8 bases. In germline, CDR1 is SGHRS, CDR2 YFSETQ. V lost 4 bases and J lost 0; bases outside the gene matches: 9. The CDR3 sequence is 17 residues long. CDR3 region: CASSTEGTGHSGNTIYF. DNA of the CDR3: TGCGCCAGCAGCACGGAAGGGACAGGCCACTCTGGAAACACCATATATTTT.

The rearrangement links TRBV5-1 to TRBJ1-6, with TRBD1 matching 9 bases. This CDR3 is 17 amino acids long. Germline CDR1 SGHRS, CDR2 YFSETQ. The ends lost 1 base at V and 7 bases at J; junction bases unmatched: 9. The CDR3 DNA reads TGCGCCAGCAGCTTGTGGGGACCCGGGACAGGGAATTCACCCCTCCACTTT. It specifies CASSLWGPGTGNSPLHF.

The chain has TRBV2 and TRBJ1-2; D is undetermined. The CDR3 sequence is 13 residues long. Per the germline V gene, CDR1 is SNHLY and CDR2 is FYNNEI. Deletions cut 6 bases from V and 4 bases from J, with 12 bases between. Here the CDR3 reads CASRADRTYGYTF. DNA of the CDR3: TGTGCCAGCAGGGCGGATCGAACCTATGGCTACACCTTC.

The CDR3 coding sequence is TGTGCCAGCAGTGTTCGGACAGGGGGAAAATCCCTCTCCTACGAGCAGTACTTC. Translation: CASSVRTGGKSLSYEQYF. The chain is built from TRBV2 and TRBJ2-7; TRBD1 agrees at 10 bases. The CDR3 loop spans 18 amino acids. J was trimmed by 0 bases and V by 4 bases; bases with no gene match: 12. Looked up from germline, CDR1 is SNHLY and CDR2 is FYNNEI.

This chain joins TRBV19 and TRBJ2-3; 13 bases are shared with TRBD2. Losses at the gene ends were 1 base for V and 5 bases for J; bases not matched to a gene: 0. Germline V lookup: CDR1 LNHDA, CDR2 SQIVND (reference sequence). The CDR3 runs 15 residues. The chain's CDR3 is CASSIGLAGGDTQYF. CDR3 nucleotides: TGTGCCAGTAGTATAGGACTAGCGGGAGGAGATACGCAGTATTTT.

This chain connects TRBV5-6 to TRBJ1-5; D possibly corresponds to TRBD1 (5 bases). This CDR3 has 15 residues. Germline V lookup: CDR1 SGHDT, CDR2 YYEEEE. V was clipped by 4 bases and J by 10 bases, with 21 bases between them. The CDR3 coding sequence is TGTGCCAGCAGCACGGCTTTGGGGCAGGCGGTCCCCCAGCATTTT. Translated, it gives CASSTALGQAVPQHF.

This chain joins TRBV5-1 and TRBJ2-7; unclear D gene. This CDR3 region has 13 residues. Deletions cut 7 bases from V and 6 bases from J, with 17 bases between. Germline assignment: CDR1 SGHRS and CDR2 YFSETQ. CDR3 protein: CASATVRRSEQYF. DNA of the CDR3: TGCGCCAGCGCTACCGTTCGGAGAAGCGAGCAGTACTTC.

V gene TRBV6-5 combines with J gene TRBJ1-6; 11 bases are a match to TRBD1. CDR1 and CDR2 from the germline V gene are MNHEY and SVGAGI. CDR3 length: 16 residues. V shed 0 bases and J 7 bases; nucleotides not matched to a gene: 2. The CDR3 loop is CASSYSGTGGNSPLHF. The DNA of the CDR3 is TGTGCCAGCAGTTACTCCGGGACAGGGGGGAATTCACCCCTCCACTTT.

The rearrangement uses TRBV4-1 and TRBJ2-5, with D tentatively TRBD1 (6 bases). The CDR3 runs 14 residues. Germline lookup yields CDR1 MGHRA and CDR2 YSYEKL. V was shortened by 0 bases and J by 8 bases, with 13 bases between the two germline ends. The CDR3 reads CASSQDQGSRTQYF. The CDR3 DNA is TGCGCCAGCAGCCAAGACCAGGGGAGCCGTACCCAGTACTTC.

The J gene is TRBJ1-2, the V gene TRBV20-1; weak D call: TRBD1 (6 bases). This CDR3 comprises 11 residues. Looked up from germline, CDR1 is DFQATT and CDR2 is SNEGSKA (reference sequence). V was shortened by 3 bases and J by 8 bases, with 10 bases between the two germline ends. Here the CDR3 reads CSASRQGGYTF. Here the CDR3 DNA reads TGCAGTGCTAGTCGCCAGGGGGGCTACACCTTC.

The rearrangement uses TRBV2 and TRBJ1-5; D remains ambiguous. Germline values: CDR1 SNHLY, CDR2 FYNNEI. The CDR3 length is 13 residues. V lost 4 bases to trimming and J lost 4 bases, with 8 bases between them. The CDR3 bases are TGTGCCAGCAGTGTTCAGATGAATCAGCCCCAGCATTTT. Protein product: CASSVQMNQPQHF.

This chain uses TRBV10-1 with TRBJ2-5; D possibly corresponds to TRBD2 (6 bases). Looked up from germline, CDR1 is WNHNN and CDR2 is SYGVQD (reference sequence). The CDR3 totals 15 residues. V was trimmed by 0 bases and J by 1 base, leaving 9 bases between them. CDR3 DNA: TGCGCCAGCAGTGAGTCCGCGGGACCCCAAGAGACCCAGTACTTC. Its translation is CASSESAGPQETQYF.

This chain connects TRBV5-6 to TRBJ2-7; the match to TRBD2 covers 11 bases. Germline CDR1 and CDR2: SGHDT and YYEEEE. CDR3 length: 15 amino acids. The V gene end was trimmed by 4 bases and the J gene end by 6 bases; junction bases not matched to a gene: 9. Here the CDR3 reads CASSPLAGGPGEQYF. In nucleotides, the CDR3 is TGTGCCAGCAGCCCCTTAGCGGGAGGGCCGGGCGAGCAGTACTTC.